The 16 T cell receptor beta chains given below trace back to one sample, sequenced in a study of blood T cell repertoires in COVID-19. Using immunoSEQ multiplex PCR, the repertoire was profiled, and TCRdb retains in-frame clones only, with some absent. The table shows some 350,000 clones, with 89% occurring only once. Sequenced sample: peripheral blood. The receptor set was obtained from a woman in her 30s with COVID-19, enrolled during active disease.

The chain recombines TRBV6-5 with TRBJ2-5; D perhaps matches TRBD1 (6 bases). The CDR3 covers 15 residues. The germline V gene has CDR1 MNHEY and CDR2 SVGAGI. The V gene lost 5 bases and the J gene lost 5 bases, with 18 bases spanning the gap. CDR3 amino acids: CASSRTVQRPETQYF. In DNA, the CDR3 is TGTGCCAGCAGTAGGACAGTGCAGCGTCCCGAGACCCAGTACTTC.

The chain has TRBV2 and TRBJ1-2; TRBD1 might be the D (5 bases). This CDR3 spans 13 amino acids. V lost 11 bases and J lost 2, with 15 bases in between. CDR1 and CDR2 (germline): SNHLY, FYNNEI. The CDR3 sequence: CAGQQDPNYGYTF. The CDR3 region has the DNA TGTGCCGGCCAACAGGATCCCAACTATGGCTACACCTTC.

V is TRBV11-3 and J is TRBJ2-1; D remains ambiguous. CDR1 SGHNT and CDR2 YENEEA come from the germline V gene. The CDR3 loop spans 14 amino acids. Deletions cut 1 base from V and 3 bases from J, with 7 bases between. CDR3 in DNA: TGTGCCAGCAGCTTAGTAGCCAGCTACAATGAGCAGTTCTTC. Its protein product is CASSLVASYNEQFF.

This chain links TRBV19 with TRBJ2-1; tentatively, D is TRBD2 (6 bases). Germline V gene sequence: CDR1 LNHDA, CDR2 SQIVND (reference sequence). This CDR3 is 15 amino acids long. V lost 5 bases and J 8 bases, leaving 19 bases between the germline ends. CDR3 coding DNA: TGTGCCAGTAGTCCGGTCACGGGAGCGGCCCATGAGCAGTTCTTC. It specifies CASSPVTGAAHEQFF.

This clone occurred once. The chain carries TRBV18 and TRBJ2-1, with no clear D. The CDR3 contains 14 residues. V was trimmed by 3 bases and J by 8 bases, leaving 14 bases between them. CDR1 is KGHSH, CDR2 LQKENI, per germline. DNA for the CDR3: TGTGCCAGCTCACCCCTCCAATCTAGGTATGAGCAGTTCTTC. Residues: CASSPLQSRYEQFF.

The genes are TRBV19 and TRBJ1-1; a weak D match, TRBD1 (5 bases). The CDR3 has 14 amino acids. Germline lookup yields CDR1 LNHDA and CDR2 SQIVND (reference sequence). V was cut by 8 bases and J by 5 bases, with 18 bases left in between. The chain's CDR3 is CASAQTGLGTEAFF. DNA of the CDR3: TGTGCCAGTGCCCAGACGGGACTGGGGACTGAAGCTTTCTTT.

The rearrangement joins TRBV5-6 to TRBJ2-4; TRBD1 matches at 9 bases. The CDR3 contains 13 residues. The V gene's germline CDR1 is SGHDT and CDR2 YYEEEE. V lost 4 bases, J lost 8 bases, and 4 bases stayed unmatched. The CDR3 here is CASSIRDRDIQYF. CDR3 in DNA: TGTGCCAGCAGCATCCGGGACAGGGACATTCAGTACTTC.

The chain joins TRBV9 to TRBJ2-7, with 10 bases that match TRBD2. V lost 3 bases to trimming and J lost 6 bases; unmatched junction nucleotides: 9. Germline V gene data show CDR1 as SGDLS and CDR2 as YYNGEE. This CDR3 comprises 15 residues. The CDR3 DNA is TGTGCCAGCAGCGCATCCGGGACTAGCGTTAGCGAGCAGTACTTC. Translation: CASSASGTSVSEQYF.

This chain connects TRBV18 to TRBJ2-6, with 7 nucleotides matching TRBD1. CDR3 length equals 17 residues. Germline V gene lookup returns CDR1 KGHSH and CDR2 LQKENI. V lost 2 bases to trimming and J lost 2 bases; unmatched junction nucleotides: 6. CDR3 in amino acids: CASSPRTGGTGANVLTF. DNA for the CDR3: TGTGCCAGCTCACCAAGGACAGGTGGGACTGGGGCCAACGTCCTGACTTTC.

The chain joins TRBV3-1 (or the pseudogene TRBV3-2) to TRBJ2-2, with D possibly being TRBD1 (6 bases). The length of the CDR3 is 14 residues. In germline, CDR1 is LGHDT, CDR2 YNNKEL (reference sequence). Trimming left V 5 bases short and J 7 bases short, with 14 bases between. The CDR3 bases are TGTGCCAGCAGCGCCCAGGGGTACAGCGGGGAGCTGTTTTTT. Translation: CASSAQGYSGELFF.

The V and J genes are TRBV15 and TRBJ1-1, with D possibly being TRBD1 (6 bases). The CDR3 sequence is 12 residues long. With 5 bases removed from V and 3 bases from J, the gap between germline ends came to 7 bases. In germline, CDR1 is LNHNV, CDR2 YYDKDF (reference sequence). The CDR3 bases are TGTGCCACCAGCGAGGGGGACACTGAAGCTTTCTTT. It codes for CATSEGDTEAFF.

V usage is TRBV7-2 and J usage is TRBJ1-1; no clear D. V lost 2 bases to trimming and J lost 0 bases, with 4 bases between them. The CDR3 extends over 13 amino acids. Germline CDR1 and CDR2: SGHTA and FQGNSA. In DNA form, the CDR3 reads TGTGCCAGCAGCTTACTTATGAACACTGAAGCTTTCTTT. It is translated as CASSLLMNTEAFF.

This rearrangement joins TRBV14 to TRBJ2-3; TRBD2 aligns across 7 bases. V shed 2 bases, J shed 2 bases, and the junction held 7 bases outside the gene matches. The length of the CDR3 is 16 residues. CDR1 is SGHDN, CDR2 FVKESK, per germline. In DNA, the CDR3 is TGTGCCAGCAGCCAACGGGAACTAGCGTTCACAGATACGCAGTATTTT. Its translation: CASSQRELAFTDTQYF.

This chain links TRBV4-3 with TRBJ1-6; 10 bases line up with TRBD1. Trimming at V came to 0 bases and at J to 7 bases, leaving 3 bases not matched to a gene. This CDR3 spans 16 amino acids. Germline values: CDR1 LGHNA, CDR2 YSLEER. This CDR3 is CASSQETGQGNSPLHF. CDR3 DNA: TGCGCCAGCAGCCAAGAAACGGGACAGGGGAATTCACCCCTCCACTTT.

This sequence joins TRBV5-1 and TRBJ2-3, with 13 bases that match TRBD2. V shed 0 bases and J 8 bases; nucleotides not matched to a gene: 6. The CDR3 totals 16 residues. CDR1 and CDR2 (germline): SGHRS, YFSETQ. CDR3: CASSLEGLAGAGTQYF. The CDR3 DNA follows: TGCGCCAGCAGCTTGGAAGGACTAGCGGGAGCGGGTACGCAGTATTTT.

This clone was picked up one time. The rearrangement joins TRBV6-2 or TRBV6-3 to TRBJ2-2; D is perhaps TRBD1 (5 bases). V dropped 3 bases and J dropped 6 bases, with 20 bases sitting between them. Germline CDR1 is MNHEY and CDR2 is SVGEGT. This CDR3 is 17 amino acids long. The CDR3 reads CASSYRLTTVGPGELFF. For the CDR3, the DNA is TGTGCCAGCAGTTATCGGCTTACGACAGTCGGACCCGGGGAGCTGTTTTTT.